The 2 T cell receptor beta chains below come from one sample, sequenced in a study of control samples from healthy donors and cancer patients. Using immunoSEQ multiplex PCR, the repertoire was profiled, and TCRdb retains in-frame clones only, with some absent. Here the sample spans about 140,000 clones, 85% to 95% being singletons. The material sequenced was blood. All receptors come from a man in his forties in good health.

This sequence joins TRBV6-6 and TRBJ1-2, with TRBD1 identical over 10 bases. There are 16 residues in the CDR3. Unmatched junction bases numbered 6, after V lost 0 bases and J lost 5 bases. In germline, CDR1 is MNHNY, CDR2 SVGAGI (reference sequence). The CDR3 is CASSYSIGTGAYGYTF. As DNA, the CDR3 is TGTGCCAGCAGTTACTCGATTGGGACAGGGGCGTATGGCTACACCTTC.

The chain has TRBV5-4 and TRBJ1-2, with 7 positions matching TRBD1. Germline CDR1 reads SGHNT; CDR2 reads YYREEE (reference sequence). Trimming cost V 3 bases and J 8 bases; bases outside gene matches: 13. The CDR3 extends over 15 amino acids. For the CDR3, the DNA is TGTGCCAGCAGCTCAAGGGCCAAGGGGGCGGGAGGCTACACCTTC. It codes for CASSSRAKGAGGYTF.